The rows below give T cell receptor beta chains drawn from one sample of a study of OX40 agonist ivuxolimab in advanced cancers. Profiled with immunoSEQ multiplex PCR; TCRdb holds only in-frame clones, not every one. Of 55,000 to 80,000 clones listed, around 87% are singletons. The sequencing used CD4+ or CD8+ T cells sorted from blood, collected in a trial of the OX40 agonist ivuxolimab. These receptors were taken from an adult with an advanced solid tumor such as melanoma, head and neck, liver or kidney cancer. Both conserved end residues are part of each CDR3. Fields, in order: clone size, D gene, V gene, J gene, CDR3 protein, CDR3 DNA. The D gene is left open where the match is weak. A clone size is listed for some rows: how often the clone was seen (once, few, many), or a class if it is expanded.

NA	TRBD2	TRBV19	TRBJ2-5	CASRGGQETQYF	TGTGCCAGCCGGGGGGGACAAGAGACCCAGTACTTC
NA	TRBD1	TRBV9	TRBJ2-1	CASSVGGTGINEQFF	TGTGCCAGCAGCGTAGGGGGGACAGGTATCAATGAGCAGTTCTTC
NA	TRBD1	TRBV28	TRBJ1-3	CATTNRGSGNTIYF	TGTGCCACCACCAACAGGGGATCAGGAAACACCATATATTTT
NA	NA	TRBV5-1	TRBJ1-3	CASSSGQGNTIYF	TGCGCCAGCAGCTCGGGGCAGGGAAACACCATATATTTT
NA	TRBD2	TRBV2	TRBJ2-1	CASSEGLAGRGNEQFF	TGTGCCAGCAGTGAGGGACTAGCGGGAAGAGGTAATGAGCAGTTCTTC
NA	NA	TRBV18	TRBJ2-5	CASSNKPDQETQYF	TGTGCCAGCTCAAACAAGCCGGACCAAGAGACCCAGTACTTC
few	NA	TRBV7-3	TRBJ2-7	CASSQGNKYEQYF	TGTGCCAGCAGCCAGGGGAACAAGTACGAGCAGTACTTC
NA	TRBD2	TRBV6-5	TRBJ2-3	CASRSSGVREDTQYF	TGTGCCAGCAGGTCTAGCGGGGTGAGAGAAGATACGCAGTATTTT
NA	TRBD2	TRBV7-8	TRBJ2-3	CASSPLTSGRAGGSTDTQYF	TGTGCCAGCAGCCCCCTGACTAGCGGGAGGGCCGGGGGAAGCACAGATACGCAGTATTTT
once	NA	TRBV14	TRBJ2-4	CASSQDWGRANIQYF	TGTGCCAGCAGCCAAGATTGGGGCAGGGCGAACATTCAGTACTTC
NA	NA	TRBV5-1	TRBJ1-1	CASSLNGRFTTNTEAFF	TGCGCCAGCAGCTTGAATGGGAGGTTTACTACGAACACTGAAGCTTTCTTT
NA	TRBD1	TRBV6-6	TRBJ2-7	CASLRRGRIEQYF	TGTGCCAGCCTCCGTAGGGGGCGAATCGAGCAGTACTTC
few	TRBD1	TRBV7-2	TRBJ1-2	CASSLARYWTGKYGYTF	TGTGCCAGCAGCTTAGCTCGGTATTGGACAGGGAAGTACGGCTACACCTTC
NA	TRBD1	TRBV9	TRBJ1-4	CASSPPGGAGQKLFF	TGTGCCAGCAGCCCGCCAGGGGGCGCAGGGCAAAAACTGTTTTTT
NA	TRBD1	TRBV7-2	TRBJ1-3	CASSARGPGNTIYF	TGTGCCAGCAGCGCCAGGGGGCCTGGAAACACCATATATTTT
NA	NA	TRBV19	TRBJ1-3	CASSIFLGHNSGNTIYF	TGTGCCAGTAGTATTTTCCTGGGACATAACTCTGGAAACACCATATATTTT
NA	NA	TRBV6-5	TRBJ2-5	CASSYGLGFQETQYF	TGTGCCAGCAGTTACGGGCTCGGCTTCCAAGAGACCCAGTACTTC
NA	NA	TRBV19	TRBJ1-2	CASSIAARQAYGYTF	TGTGCCAGTAGTATAGCCGCACGACAGGCCTATGGCTACACCTTC
NA	TRBD1	TRBV19	TRBJ2-1	CASSIQMGQSSYNEQFF	TGTGCCAGTAGTATACAAATGGGACAGAGCTCCTACAATGAGCAGTTCTTC
NA	NA	TRBV7-3	TRBJ1-6	CASSSGTANSPLHF	TGTGCCAGCAGCTCGGGGACGGCTAATTCACCCCTCCACTTT
NA	NA	TRBV7-3	TRBJ1-1	CASSPAAKNTEAFF	TGTGCCAGCAGCCCGGCAGCCAAGAACACTGAAGCTTTCTTT
NA	NA	TRBV6-5	TRBJ1-2	CASSFQLTLTDGYTF	TGTGCCAGCAGTTTTCAATTGACACTTACCGATGGCTACACCTTC
NA	NA	TRBV7-9	TRBJ2-7	CASSSPPADRQSSYEQYF	TGTGCCAGCAGCTCCCCACCCGCGGACCGTCAGTCCTCCTACGAGCAGTACTTC
NA	NA	TRBV19	TRBJ1-1	CASSPSDSKGTEAFF	TGTGCCAGTAGCCCAAGCGACTCGAAGGGGACTGAAGCTTTCTTT
few	NA	TRBV5-4	TRBJ1-5	CASSFGGAGQPQHF	TGTGCCAGCAGCTTCGGAGGAGCGGGTCAGCCCCAGCATTTT
NA	NA	TRBV20-1	TRBJ1-1	CSALGNTEAFF	TGCAGTGCACTGGGGAACACTGAAGCTTTCTTT
NA	NA	TRBV15	TRBJ2-2	CATSRGWGSNTGELFF	TGTGCCACCAGCAGAGGCTGGGGCTCAAACACCGGGGAGCTGTTTTTT